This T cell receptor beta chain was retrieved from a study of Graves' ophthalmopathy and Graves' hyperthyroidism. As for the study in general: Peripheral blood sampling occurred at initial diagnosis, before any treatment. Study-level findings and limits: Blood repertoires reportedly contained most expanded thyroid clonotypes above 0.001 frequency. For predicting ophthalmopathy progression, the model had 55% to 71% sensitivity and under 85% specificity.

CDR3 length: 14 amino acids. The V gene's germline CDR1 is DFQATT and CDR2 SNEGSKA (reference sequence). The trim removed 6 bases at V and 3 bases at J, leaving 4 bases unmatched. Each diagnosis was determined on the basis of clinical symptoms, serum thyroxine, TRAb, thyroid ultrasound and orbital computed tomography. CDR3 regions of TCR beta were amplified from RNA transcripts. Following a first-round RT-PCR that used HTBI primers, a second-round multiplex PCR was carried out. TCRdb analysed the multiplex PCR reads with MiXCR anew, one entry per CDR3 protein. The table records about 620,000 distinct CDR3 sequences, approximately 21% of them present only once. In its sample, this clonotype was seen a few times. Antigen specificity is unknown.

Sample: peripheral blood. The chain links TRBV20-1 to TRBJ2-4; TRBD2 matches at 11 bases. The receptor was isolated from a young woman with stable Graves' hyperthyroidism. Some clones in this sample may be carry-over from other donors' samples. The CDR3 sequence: CSAASGGRKNIQYF. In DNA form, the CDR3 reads TGCAGTGCCGCTAGCGGGGGGCGCAAAAACATTCAGTACTTC.